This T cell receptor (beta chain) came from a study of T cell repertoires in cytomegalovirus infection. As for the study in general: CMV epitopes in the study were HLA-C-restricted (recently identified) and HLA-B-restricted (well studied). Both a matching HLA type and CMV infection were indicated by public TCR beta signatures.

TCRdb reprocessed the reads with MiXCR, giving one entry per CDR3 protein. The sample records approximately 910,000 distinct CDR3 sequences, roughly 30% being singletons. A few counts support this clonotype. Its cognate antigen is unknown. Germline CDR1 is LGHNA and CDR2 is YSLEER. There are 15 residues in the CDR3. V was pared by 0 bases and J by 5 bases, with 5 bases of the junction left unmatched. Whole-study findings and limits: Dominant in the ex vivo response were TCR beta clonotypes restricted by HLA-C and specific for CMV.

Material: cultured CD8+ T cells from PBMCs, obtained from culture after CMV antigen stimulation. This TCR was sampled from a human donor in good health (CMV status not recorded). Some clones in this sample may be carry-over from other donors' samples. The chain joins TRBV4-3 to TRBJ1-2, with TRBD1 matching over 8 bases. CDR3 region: CASSQDPGGTYGYTF. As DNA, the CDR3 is TGCGCCAGCAGCCAAGATCCAGGGGGCACTTATGGCTACACCTTC.